A selection of T cell receptor beta chains follows, all from one sample in a study of blood T cells in healthy people across ages. TCRdb recomputed calls from the 5' RACE reads with MiXCR, one row per CDR3 protein. The sample shows roughly 930,000 distinct CDR3 sequences, 48% of them seen only once. The sample taken for sequencing was blood. These TCRs come from a man aged 30 to 39 in good health. Both conserved end residues are part of each CDR3. Fields, in order: D gene, V gene, J gene, clone size, CDR3 protein, CDR3 DNA. A D gene is named only where the DNA matches it firmly. Size is omitted from some rows. Given values are once, few, many or a class for expanded clones.

TRBD1	TRBV28	TRBJ2-3	few	CASSSDRDATSTDTQYF	TGTGCCAGCAGTTCAGACAGGGACGCTACTAGCACAGATACGCAGTATTTT
NA	TRBV5-1	TRBJ2-1	few	CASNQAGSYNEQFF	TGCGCCAGCAACCAGGCCGGGTCCTACAATGAGCAGTTCTTC
TRBD1	TRBV6-2/TRBV6-3	TRBJ1-2	few	CASSYPGQGYGYTF	TGTGCCAGCAGTTACCCCGGACAGGGGTATGGCTACACCTTC
NA	TRBV3-1	TRBJ2-7	few	CASSQRISSYEQYF	TGTGCCAGCAGCCAAAGGATCAGCTCCTACGAGCAGTACTTC
TRBD1	TRBV7-2	TRBJ2-7	few	CASSAGQGSFYEQYF	TGTGCCAGCAGCGCCGGACAGGGATCGTTCTACGAGCAGTACTTC
NA	TRBV3-1	TRBJ2-1	NA	CAGAVAGEQFF	TGTGCCGGCGCGGTGGCTGGTGAGCAGTTCTTC
TRBD1	TRBV11-3	TRBJ2-4	few	CASSFFGTDPKNIQYF	TGTGCCAGCAGTTTCTTTGGGACAGATCCAAAAAACATTCAGTACTTC
NA	TRBV5-1	TRBJ2-3	NA	CASSLSSQGATQYF	TGCGCCAGCAGCTTGAGTTCCCAGGGAGCTACGCAGTATTTT
NA	TRBV20-1	TRBJ1-4	many	CSARDRQVNEKLFF	TGCAGTGCTAGAGATCGGCAGGTTAATGAAAAACTGTTTTTT
NA	TRBV7-9	TRBJ2-7	NA	CASSSESDSRPYERYF	TGTGCCAGCAGCTCGGAGAGCGACAGTCGCCCCTACGAGCGGTACTTC
TRBD1	TRBV7-8	TRBJ2-7	few	CASSVGTGDSYEQYF	TGTGCCAGCAGCGTCGGGACAGGGGACTCCTACGAGCAGTACTTC
NA	TRBV5-1	TRBJ2-4	once	CASSLWSGVKNIQYF	TGCGCCAGCAGCTTGTGGTCAGGGGTCAAAAACATTCAGTACTTC
NA	TRBV28	TRBJ2-1	few	CASSISQVGVNEQFF	TGTGCCAGCAGTATTTCCCAGGTGGGGGTCAATGAGCAGTTCTTC
TRBD2	TRBV29-1	TRBJ2-5	once	CSVAPRLAGTKTQYF	TGCAGCGTTGCACCCCGACTAGCGGGGACTAAGACCCAGTACTTC
TRBD1	TRBV7-3	TRBJ2-3	once	CASSGSGTDTDTQYF	TGTGCCAGCAGCGGGTCCGGGACAGATACAGATACGCAGTATTTT
NA	TRBV29-1	TRBJ2-3	NA	CSVLGGLTDTQYF	TGCAGCGTTCTAGGGGGGTTAACAGATACGCAGTATTTT
NA	TRBV6-2/TRBV6-3	TRBJ2-7	few	CASMKGVDYEQYF	TGTGCCAGCATGAAGGGAGTTGACTACGAGCAGTACTTC
NA	TRBV29-1	TRBJ2-1	NA	CSVVGQGRYNEQFF	TGCAGCGTCGTGGGGCAGGGGAGGTACAATGAGCAGTTCTTC
TRBD2	TRBV11-1	TRBJ2-2	NA	CASSFRGPLRLAGGPAITGELFF	TGTGCCAGCAGCTTTCGGGGTCCCCTAAGACTAGCGGGGGGGCCGGCGATCACCGGGGAGCTGTTTTTT
NA	TRBV4-1	TRBJ2-3	few	CASSQVIWPRDPDTQYF	TGCGCCAGCAGCCAAGTGATTTGGCCCCGGGATCCAGATACGCAGTATTTT
NA	TRBV9	TRBJ2-7	NA	CASSEDAGYEQYF	TGTGCCAGCAGCGAGGACGCAGGCTACGAGCAGTACTTC
NA	TRBV4-2	TRBJ1-4	few	CASSQERRGTNEKLFF	TGTGCCAGCAGCCAAGAGAGGAGGGGAACTAATGAAAAACTGTTTTTT
TRBD1	TRBV4-1	TRBJ2-1	NA	CASSQALRQGSYNEQFF	TGCGCCAGCAGCCAAGCGCTCAGACAGGGGTCCTACAATGAGCAGTTCTTC
TRBD2	TRBV29-1	TRBJ2-3	few	CSVEISGGGDTQYF	TGCAGCGTTGAGATTAGCGGGGGGGGAGATACGCAGTATTTT
TRBD1	TRBV6-1	TRBJ1-3	once	CASSERTGSGGTIYF	TGTGCCAGCAGTGAAAGGACAGGCTCTGGAGGCACCATATATTTT
NA	TRBV20-1	TRBJ2-7	NA	CSASLQVSYEQYF	TGCAGTGCTAGCCTCCAGGTCTCCTACGAGCAGTACTTC
NA	TRBV28	TRBJ2-7	NA	CASKGTGQFYEQYF	TGTGCCAGCAAAGGAACAGGGCAATTCTACGAGCAGTACTTC
TRBD2	TRBV18	TRBJ2-5	NA	CASSPNPPSGGTLKGEQYF	TGTGCCAGCTCGCCTAATCCCCCTAGCGGGGGGACCTTAAAGGGGGAGCAGTACTTC
TRBD1	TRBV5-1	TRBJ2-1	few	CASRSGTGTNEQFF	TGCGCCAGCCGGTCCGGGACAGGCACCAATGAGCAGTTCTTC
NA	TRBV6-4	TRBJ2-6	NA	CANSDSVGSGAGANVLTF	TGTGCCAACAGTGACTCGGTCGGTAGTGGGGCTGGGGCCAACGTCCTGACTTTC
NA	TRBV11-2	TRBJ1-1	NA	CASTPWGTTQYMNTEAFF	TGTGCCAGCACCCCATGGGGGACAACGCAATACATGAACACTGAAGCTTTCTTT
NA	TRBV3-1	TRBJ2-4	few	CASSLGIPDNKGENIQYF	TGTGCCAGCAGCCTCGGTATCCCAGATAATAAGGGCGAAAACATTCAGTACTTC
NA	TRBV7-8	TRBJ1-4	NA	CASSLGRQSHTEKLFF	TGTGCCAGCAGCTTGGGGCGACAGTCCCATACTGAAAAACTGTTTTTT
NA	TRBV2	TRBJ2-3	few	CASSISDTQYF	TGTGCCAGCAGTATTTCAGATACGCAGTATTTT
TRBD1	TRBV28	TRBJ1-5	NA	CASREAGTGFQPQHF	TGTGCCAGCAGGGAGGCCGGGACAGGGTTTCAGCCCCAGCATTTT
NA	TRBV4-3	TRBJ1-2	many	CASSQGNGDGYTF	TGCGCCAGCAGCCAAGGAAATGGGGATGGCTACACCTTC
TRBD2	TRBV11-3	TRBJ2-3	NA	CASSLDPTGTRAQYF	TGTGCCAGCAGCTTAGATCCCACCGGGACTAGAGCGCAGTATTTT
NA	TRBV6-6	TRBJ1-2	few	CASRGEGYTF	TGTGCCAGCCGCGGGGAGGGCTACACCTTC
NA	TRBV12-3/TRBV12-4	TRBJ1-1	NA	CASSLIRETEAFF	TGTGCCAGCAGTTTAATAAGGGAAACTGAAGCTTTCTTT
NA	TRBV4-1	TRBJ1-1	few	CASSQDQGGANTEAFF	TGCGCCAGCAGCCAAGATCAGGGCGGGGCGAACACTGAAGCTTTCTTT
NA	TRBV20-1	TRBJ2-1	NA	CSASGLLETSSYNEQFF	TGCAGTGCATCGGGACTCCTCGAAACGAGCTCCTACAATGAGCAGTTCTTC
NA	TRBV10-3	TRBJ2-7	NA	CAISDTSLGASYEQYF	TGTGCCATCAGCGATACTAGTCTCGGGGCTTCCTACGAGCAGTACTTC
NA	TRBV7-9	TRBJ1-4	NA	CASSSSKNRVATNEKLFF	TGTGCCAGCAGCTCTTCCAAAAACAGGGTCGCAACTAATGAAAAACTGTTTTTT
NA	TRBV20-1	TRBJ1-5	NA	CSAFRVGNQPQHF	TGCAGTGCTTTCCGAGTAGGCAATCAGCCCCAGCATTTT
NA	TRBV7-2	TRBJ1-1	NA	CASSLGGSTNTEAFF	TGTGCCAGCAGCTTAGGGGGCAGTACGAACACTGAAGCTTTCTTT
NA	TRBV4-1	TRBJ1-5	NA	CASIQEGNQPQHF	TGCGCCAGCATCCAAGAGGGGAATCAGCCCCAGCATTTT
NA	TRBV6-2/TRBV6-3	TRBJ2-3	few	CASRTTGSTQYF	TGTGCCAGCAGGACGACAGGCTCTACGCAGTATTTT
NA	TRBV24-1	TRBJ2-7	NA	CATSVFGSSYEQYF	TGTGCCACCAGTGTTTTCGGGAGCTCCTACGAGCAGTACTTC
NA	TRBV6-5	TRBJ1-1	NA	CASSYSWGTEAFF	TGTGCCAGCAGTTACTCTTGGGGGACTGAAGCTTTCTTT
TRBD1	TRBV7-2	TRBJ1-6	once	CASSARDRGSNSPLHF	TGTGCCAGCAGCGCCAGGGACAGGGGCAGTAATTCACCCCTCCACTTT
NA	TRBV20-1	TRBJ2-4	NA	CSAWAQGGKNIQYF	TGCAGTGCTTGGGCCCAGGGGGGGAAAAACATTCAGTACTTC
NA	TRBV6-5	TRBJ2-5	few	CASSNGERETQYF	TGTGCCAGCAGTAACGGTGAGCGGGAGACCCAGTACTTC
TRBD1	TRBV11-3	TRBJ2-3	NA	CASSLRDRGRIDTQYF	TGTGCCAGCAGCCTCCGGGACAGGGGTCGTATAGATACGCAGTATTTT
TRBD2	TRBV2	TRBJ2-1	many	CASSEVGSGAGGEQFF	TGTGCCAGCAGTGAAGTGGGTAGCGGGGCCGGTGGGGAGCAGTTCTTC
NA	TRBV5-6	TRBJ2-3	NA	CASSLEDRSDTQYF	TGTGCCAGCAGCTTGGAGGATAGATCAGATACGCAGTATTTT